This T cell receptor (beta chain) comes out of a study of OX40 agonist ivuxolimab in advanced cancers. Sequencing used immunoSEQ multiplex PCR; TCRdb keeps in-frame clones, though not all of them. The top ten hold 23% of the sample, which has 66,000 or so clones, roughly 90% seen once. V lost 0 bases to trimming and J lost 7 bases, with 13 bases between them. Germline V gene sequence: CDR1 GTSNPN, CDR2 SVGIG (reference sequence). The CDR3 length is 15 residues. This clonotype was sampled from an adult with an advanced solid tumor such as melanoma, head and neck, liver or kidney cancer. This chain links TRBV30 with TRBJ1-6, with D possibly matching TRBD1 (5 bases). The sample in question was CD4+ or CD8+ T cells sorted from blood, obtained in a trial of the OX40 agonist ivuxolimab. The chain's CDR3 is CAWSVPPGLNSPLHF. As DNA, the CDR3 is TGTGCCTGGAGTGTGCCCCCAGGGCTGAATTCACCCCTCCACTTT.